These 13 T cell receptor beta chains originate from one sample sequenced in a study of T cell responses to AZD1222 COVID-19 vaccine. Profiling relied on immunoSEQ multiplex PCR, and the TCRdb table lists in-frame clones only, not all of them. This table holds 150,000 to 250,000 clones, 90% to 95% found once. The specimen comprised peripheral blood, sampled 28 days after the second AZD1222 dose. The receptors here all came from an adult who received the AZD1222 COVID-19 vaccine.

To note about this clone: The junction does not match germline at one end; this may be a read error. This chain links TRBV20-1 with TRBJ1-2; D is undetermined. CDR3 length equals 8 residues. Germline V CDR1 and CDR2: DFQATT, SNEGSKA (reference sequence). The CDR3 loop reads CSAGPLAF. The CDR3 coding sequence is TGCAGTGCTGGCCCCTTGGCCTTC.

The chain joins TRBV7-2 to TRBJ2-5; 9 nucleotides match TRBD1. This CDR3 is 16 amino acids long. Germline loops: CDR1 SGHTA, CDR2 FQGNSA. Trimming cost V 2 bases and J 0 bases; bases outside gene matches: 4. The CDR3 sequence is CASSLWTGEYQETQYF. As DNA, the CDR3 is TGTGCCAGCAGCTTATGGACAGGGGAATACCAAGAGACCCAGTACTTC.

This chain joins TRBV4-1 and TRBJ1-6; 9 nucleotides align to TRBD1. The junction had 6 bases not matched to a gene; V was cut back by 1 base and J by 8 bases. This CDR3 region has 16 residues. Germline V gene data show CDR1 as MGHRA and CDR2 as YSYEKL. CDR3: CASSQAPRDRDSPLHF. In DNA form, the CDR3 reads TGCGCCAGCAGCCAAGCCCCGCGGGACAGGGATTCACCCCTCCACTTT.

This chain joins TRBV7-8 and TRBJ2-1; unclear D gene. This CDR3 is built from 15 residues. Germline-derived CDR1 and CDR2 are SGHVS and FQNEAQ. The germline V and J ends were trimmed by 3 bases and 5 bases, with 14 bases remaining between them. The CDR3 loop is CASSLGPISNNEQFF. As DNA, the CDR3 is TGTGCCAGCAGCTTGGGTCCCATCTCTAACAATGAGCAGTTCTTC.

V and J are TRBV6-6 and TRBJ1-2; D is uncertain. Germline-derived CDR1 and CDR2 are MNHNY and SVGAGI (reference sequence). CDR3 size: 13 residues. V lost 4 bases, J lost 4 bases, and 10 bases lay in between. CDR3 sequence reads: CASSSQDGYGYTF. CDR3 DNA sequence: TGTGCCAGCAGTTCCCAGGACGGCTATGGCTACACCTTC.

The chain joins TRBV5-6 to TRBJ1-6, with 7 bases lining up with TRBD1. V lost 4 bases to trimming and J lost 7 bases; unmatched junction nucleotides: 8. The length of the CDR3 is 15 residues. Germline CDR1 and CDR2: SGHDT and YYEEEE. CDR3 loop: CASSPQGVGNSPLHF. Here the CDR3 DNA reads TGTGCCAGCAGCCCCCAGGGGGTTGGCAATTCACCCCTCCACTTT.

The chain is built from TRBV5-4 and TRBJ2-3, with TRBD1 matching over 7 bases. The CDR3 loop spans 14 amino acids. The germline CDR1 and CDR2 sequences are SGHNT and YYREEE (reference sequence). J was trimmed by 4 bases and V by 4 bases; bases with no gene match: 6. Here the CDR3 DNA reads TGTGCCAGCAGCCCTAACAGGGGCGCAGATACGCAGTATTTT. It is translated as CASSPNRGADTQYF.

V is TRBV3-1 (or the pseudogene TRBV3-2) and J is TRBJ1-1, with D perhaps matching TRBD1 (6 bases). The CDR3 extends over 15 amino acids. V lost 4 bases to trimming and J lost 0 bases, with 12 bases between them. Germline V gene sequence: CDR1 LGHDT, CDR2 YNNKEL (reference sequence). The CDR3 sequence is CASSPRGGVNTEAFF. In DNA form, the CDR3 reads TGTGCCAGCAGCCCCCGGGGGGGCGTGAACACTGAAGCTTTCTTT.

This clone was counted a few times. The chain links TRBV4-1 to TRBJ2-1, with 14 bases that match TRBD2. Germline-derived CDR1 and CDR2 are MGHRA and YSYEKL. The CDR3 extends over 15 amino acids. V trimming: 5 bases; J trimming: 6 bases; junction bases outside the gene matches: 3. CDR3 amino acids: CASSAGLAGANEQFF. In nucleotides, the CDR3 is TGCGCCAGCAGCGCGGGACTAGCGGGGGCCAATGAGCAGTTCTTC.

The chain recombines TRBV7-3 with TRBJ1-1, with D tentatively TRBD1 (5 bases). The V gene lost 3 bases and the J gene lost 4 bases, with 15 bases spanning the gap. The CDR3 has 15 residues. The germline gives CDR1 SGHTA, CDR2 FQGTGA. CDR3 loop: CASSLAGTVGTEAFF. The CDR3 DNA sequence: TGTGCCAGCAGCTTGGCCGGGACGGTCGGCACTGAAGCTTTCTTT.

J is TRBJ1-3 and V is TRBV27; D call uncertain. Germline loops: CDR1 MNHEY, CDR2 SMNVEV (reference sequence). The CDR3 is 15 residues long. V lost 2 bases and J 0 bases, leaving 8 bases between the germline ends. CDR3 sequence (DNA): TGTGCCAGCAGTTTAAATTCGGGCTCTGGAAACACCATATATTTT. This codes for CASSLNSGSGNTIYF.

The chain couples TRBV3-1 (or the pseudogene TRBV3-2) to TRBJ1-5; D may be TRBD1 (5 bases). There are 15 residues in the CDR3. V lost 2 bases and J lost 0, with 8 bases in between. From germline, CDR1 is LGHDT and CDR2 YNNKEL (reference sequence). CDR3 residues: CASSQQGFSNQPQHF. CDR3 sequence (DNA): TGTGCCAGCAGCCAACAGGGTTTTAGCAATCAGCCCCAGCATTTT.

This chain uses TRBV7-9 with TRBJ2-4; TRBD2 matches at 11 bases. Trimming removed 4 bases from V and 8 bases from J; junction bases left unmatched: 13. This CDR3 has 17 residues. Looked up from germline, CDR1 is SEHNR and CDR2 is FQNEAQ (reference sequence). Here the CDR3 reads CASSSAPIAGGPHIQYF. CDR3 bases: TGTGCCAGCAGCTCAGCCCCTATAGCGGGAGGGCCCCACATTCAGTACTTC.